Each of the 32 T cell receptor beta chains below was sequenced from the same sample in a study of T cells in Graves' hyperthyroidism and ophthalmopathy. The source material, RNA transcripts, was used to amplify TCR beta CDR3 regions. First-round RT-PCR with HTBI primers amplified the TCR CDR3 region. Each CDR3 protein gets one entry after TCRdb re-called the multiplex PCR reads with MiXCR. The profile shows roughly 510,000 distinct CDR3 sequences, under 25% of them singletons. Specimen: blood. The receptor set was obtained from a man between 18 and 29 years old with Graves' hyperthyroidism.

This clonotype appeared a few times. This rearrangement joins TRBV19 to TRBJ1-2, with D possibly TRBD1 on 6 matching bases. CDR3 size: 16 residues. CDR1 is LNHDA, CDR2 SQIVND, per germline (reference sequence). Trimming removed 1 base at V and 0 bases at J, with 12 bases between. The CDR3, as DNA: TGTGCCAGTAGTATAGCCGCAGGGGATTCTAACTATGGCTACACCTTC. Amino acids: CASSIAAGDSNYGYTF. Using reference TRBV19 and TRBJ1-2 for the parts outside the CDR3, the full variable domain is DGGITQSPKYLFRKEGQNVTLSCEQNLNHDAMYWYRQDPGQGLRLIYYSQIVNDFQKGDIAEGYSVSREKKESFPLTVTSAQKNPTAFYLCASSIAAGDSNYGYTFGSGTRLTVV.

At least ten counts were recorded for this clonotype. The V and J genes are TRBV19 and TRBJ1-2; the match to TRBD1 covers 10 bases. The CDR3 covers 15 residues. Germline V CDR1 and CDR2: LNHDA, SQIVND (reference sequence). The ends lost 3 bases at V and 4 bases at J; junction bases unmatched: 5. The CDR3 DNA is TGTGCCAGTAGTATTCAGACAGGGGGCATCTATGGCTACACCTTC. Its protein product is CASSIQTGGIYGYTF.

This clonotype has at least ten counts. The rearrangement uses TRBV12-3 or TRBV12-4 and TRBJ1-5, with D uncertain. V dropped 5 bases and J dropped 1 base, with 15 bases sitting between them. The CDR3 is 16 residues long. CDR3 protein: CASSRVRGWSNQPQHF. The CDR3 nucleotides are TGTGCCAGCAGTCGGGTGAGAGGGTGGAGCAATCAGCCCCAGCATTTT.

This chain joins TRBV5-1 and TRBJ2-7; 8 bases are shared with TRBD1. The CDR3 runs 15 residues. CDR1 is SGHRS, CDR2 YFSETQ, per germline. J gave up 2 bases and V 4 bases, and 8 bases lay outside the gene matches. The CDR3, as DNA: TGCGCCAGCAGCAGGGGACAGGACCAAACCTACGAGCAGTACTTC. Amino acid sequence: CASSRGQDQTYEQYF.

This clonotype came up many times. The gene calls are TRBV6-5 and TRBJ2-7; D is unresolved. CDR3 length: 15 residues. CDR1 and CDR2 from the germline V gene are MNHEY and SVGAGI. Deletions cut 0 bases from V and 5 bases from J, with 14 bases between. The CDR3 sequence: CASSYSVVRGHEQYF. CDR3 nucleotide sequence: TGTGCCAGCAGTTACTCGGTTGTCCGCGGCCACGAGCAGTACTTC.

The table lists this clonotype with many counts. This chain links TRBV7-6 with TRBJ2-5; 7 nucleotides agree with TRBD1. From germline, CDR1 is SGHVS and CDR2 FNYEAQ. With 3 bases clipped from V and 2 bases from J, the junction kept 3 bases outside the gene matches. The CDR3 is 14 amino acids. In nucleotides, the CDR3 is TGTGCCAGCAGCTTGTCACAGGGGCAAGAGACCCAGTACTTC. Encoded protein: CASSLSQGQETQYF.

At least ten counts were recorded for this clonotype. This chain uses TRBV27 with TRBJ2-7; D could derive from TRBD1 or TRBD2 (5 bases each). This CDR3 spans 14 amino acids. CDR1 is MNHEY, CDR2 SMNVEV, per germline (reference sequence). V shed 2 bases and J shed 1 base, with 9 bases lying between them. CDR3: CASSLTRGSYEQYF. CDR3 sequence (DNA): TGTGCCAGCAGTTTAACTAGGGGATCCTACGAGCAGTACTTC.

This clonotype has ten or more counts. The chain has TRBV11-2 and TRBJ1-1; D uncertain. Per germline, CDR1 SGHAT and CDR2 FQNNGV. The CDR3 spans 12 residues. Trimming took off 1 base at V and 8 bases at J, with 8 bases between the two ends. CDR3: CASSLGKPEAFF. The CDR3 bases are TGTGCCAGCAGCTTAGGGAAACCCGAAGCTTTCTTT.

This clonotype was counted ten times or more. The genes are TRBV12-3 or TRBV12-4 and TRBJ1-1, with D tentatively TRBD1 (5 bases). V lost 6 bases to trimming and J lost 3 bases, with 11 bases between them. This CDR3 has 13 amino acids. CDR3 amino acids: CASSSLQDTEAFF. DNA of the CDR3: TGTGCCAGCAGCTCACTACAGGACACTGAAGCTTTCTTT.

This clonotype was recorded at least ten times. The genes are TRBV11-3 and TRBJ2-5; weak D call: TRBD1 (6 bases). Germline loops: CDR1 SGHNT, CDR2 YENEEA. The CDR3 sequence is 16 residues long. Trimming left V 2 bases short and J 5 bases short, with 18 bases between. The CDR3 here is CASSLRGRGAGETQYF. DNA of the CDR3: TGTGCCAGCAGCTTACGAGGCAGGGGAGCCGGGGAGACCCAGTACTTC.

This clonotype was counted ten times or more. The chain employs TRBV10-3 and TRBJ2-7; 8 nucleotides align to TRBD1. The CDR3 sequence is 14 residues long. The germline V gene has CDR1 ENHRY and CDR2 SYGVKD. Trimming removed 6 bases from V and 7 bases from J; junction bases left unmatched: 11. CDR3 sequence: CAIRSGDRGNEQYF. As DNA, the CDR3 is TGTGCCATCAGGAGTGGAGACAGGGGTAATGAGCAGTACTTC.

This clonotype came up a few times. The chain combines TRBV5-1 with TRBJ1-1; tentatively, D is TRBD1 (6 bases). Germline V lookup: CDR1 SGHRS, CDR2 YFSETQ. The germline V and J ends were trimmed by 0 bases and 1 base, with 13 bases remaining between them. The CDR3 has 16 amino acids. CDR3 residues: CASSLVRGGRNTEAFF. The DNA for the CDR3 is TGCGCCAGCAGCTTGGTTCGCGGGGGCCGGAACACTGAAGCTTTCTTT.

This clonotype was counted ten times or more. The chain is built from TRBV2 and TRBJ1-1; D is perhaps TRBD1 (6 bases). CDR1 SNHLY and CDR2 FYNNEI come from the germline V gene. The V and J ends lost 7 bases and 6 bases respectively, with 12 bases between them. The CDR3 covers 12 residues. CDR3 sequence reads: CASNEGQPEAFF. The CDR3 nucleotides are TGTGCCAGCAACGAAGGACAGCCTGAAGCTTTCTTT.

This clonotype was recorded a few times. This rearrangement joins TRBV28 to TRBJ1-5; no clear D gene. Germline values: CDR1 MDHEN, CDR2 SYDVKM. The CDR3 loop spans 14 amino acids. Trimming removed 2 bases from V and 7 bases from J, with 12 bases in between. DNA for the CDR3: TGTGCCAGCAGTTTAGGGCAGGAGGAACAGCCCCAGCATTTT. This sequence encodes CASSLGQEEQPQHF.

This clonotype was seen only a few times. V gene TRBV20-1 combines with J gene TRBJ1-5; D gene uncertain. CDR1 and CDR2 from the germline V gene are DFQATT and SNEGSKA (reference sequence). V dropped 5 bases and J dropped 7 bases, with 12 bases sitting between them. The CDR3 sequence is 12 residues long. The CDR3 DNA reads TGCAGTGCTGCCCCCTCCCGGCAGCCCCAGCATTTT. It specifies CSAAPSRQPQHF.

This clonotype was seen repeatedly, ten times or more. J is TRBJ1-1 and V is TRBV6-5; D gene ambiguous. V was shortened by 6 bases and J by 6 bases, with 11 bases between the two germline ends. Germline CDR1 is MNHEY and CDR2 is SVGAGI. The CDR3 sequence is 12 residues long. This chain's CDR3 is CASRRLDSEAFF. The CDR3 region has the DNA TGTGCCAGCAGGAGACTTGACTCTGAAGCTTTCTTT.

The table lists this clonotype with many counts. In DNA, the CDR3 is TGTGCCAGCAGACTAGCGGGGGGGTCGGAGACCCAGTACTTC. Translation gives CASRLAGGSETQYF. The V gene is TRBV2, the J gene TRBJ2-5, with 13 bases identical to TRBD2. The germline CDR1 and CDR2 sequences are SNHLY and FYNNEI. The CDR3 has 14 residues. V trimming: 6 bases; J trimming: 5 bases; junction bases outside the gene matches: 3.

This chain joins TRBV6-5 and TRBJ1-1, with no clear D. Germline CDR1 and CDR2: MNHEY and SVGAGI. The CDR3 is 14 residues long. Trimming removed 2 bases from V and 1 base from J, with 8 bases in between. CDR3 loop: CASSYRQENTEAFF. CDR3 sequence (DNA): TGTGCCAGCAGTTACCGGCAGGAGAACACTGAAGCTTTCTTT.

Of note for this clonotype: A much larger clone differs by one base, so this may be a read error. Lacking the conserved final phenylalanine or tryptophan, this CDR3 likely reflects a read error. The genes are TRBV7-9 and TRBJ1-2, with 8 bases identical to TRBD1. V gave up 7 bases and J gave up 5 bases; unmatched junction bases: 6. The CDR3 has 13 residues. Germline CDR1 and CDR2: SEHNR and FQNEAQ (reference sequence). The CDR3 coding sequence is TGTGCCAGCATGAGAACAGGGGGTTATGGCTACACCGTC. Protein product: CASMRTGGYGYTV.

This clonotype was seen ten or more times. The chain carries TRBV2 and TRBJ1-2, with 7 positions matching TRBD1. Germline-derived CDR1 and CDR2 are SNHLY and FYNNEI. The CDR3 has 12 amino acids. J was trimmed by 8 bases and V by 7 bases; bases with no gene match: 7. The CDR3 here is CASKVTGNGYTF. The CDR3 nucleotides read TGTGCCAGCAAAGTGACAGGGAACGGCTACACCTTC. The full variable domain, rest sourced from reference TRBV2 and TRBJ1-2, is EPEVTQTPSHQVTQMGQEVILRCVPISNHLYFYWYRQILGQKVEFLVSFYNNEISEKSEIFDDQFSVERPDGSNFTLKIRSTKLEDSAMYFCASKVTGNGYTFGSGTRLTVV.

This chain joins TRBV7-2 and TRBJ2-5; 11 bases fit TRBD2. The V gene end was trimmed by 5 bases and the J gene end by 4 bases; junction bases not matched to a gene: 6. CDR3 length equals 15 residues. The germline V gene has CDR1 SGHTA and CDR2 FQGNSA. The CDR3 is CASSTLAGVLETQYF. The DNA of the CDR3 is TGTGCCAGCAGCACACTAGCGGGAGTCCTAGAGACCCAGTACTTC.

This clonotype was counted only a few times. CDR3 region: CSGGQALRETQYF. The CDR3 bases are TGCAGCGGCGGACAGGCCCTTAGGGAGACCCAGTACTTC. V usage is TRBV29-1 and J usage is TRBJ2-5; 7 nucleotides match TRBD1. V lost 7 bases and J lost 5; bases outside the gene matches: 10. CDR1 and CDR2 (germline): SQVTM, ANQGSEA. The CDR3 has 13 amino acids.

This clonotype came up many times. The chain couples TRBV27 to TRBJ2-5; D gene uncertain. The CDR3 spans 15 residues. The V end was cut by 11 bases, the J end by 1 base, with 20 bases between. The germline V gene encodes CDR1 MNHEY and CDR2 SMNVEV (reference sequence). CDR3 bases: TGTGCCGGCGGCCCTCGAAGGGAAGGCCAAGAGACCCAGTACTTC. Encoded protein: CAGGPRREGQETQYF.

This clonotype appeared many times. V and J are TRBV27 and TRBJ1-1; D gene uncertain. V lost 8 bases and J 3 bases, leaving 16 bases between the germline ends. Looked up from germline, CDR1 is MNHEY and CDR2 is SMNVEV (reference sequence). The CDR3 is 14 residues long. The CDR3 loop is CASGSSVGHTEAFF. For the CDR3, the DNA is TGTGCCAGCGGTTCCTCAGTTGGGCACACTGAAGCTTTCTTT.

The chain couples TRBV20-1 to TRBJ1-1; 9 nucleotides line up with TRBD1. V gave up 2 bases and J gave up 3 bases; unmatched junction bases: 16. Per the germline V gene, CDR1 is DFQATT and CDR2 is SNEGSKA (reference sequence). The CDR3 loop spans 18 amino acids. The CDR3 is CSARKRGTGTFVDTEAFF. The CDR3 nucleotides are TGCAGTGCTAGAAAAAGAGGGACAGGGACCTTTGTCGACACTGAAGCTTTCTTT.

This clonotype was seen repeatedly, ten times or more. The gene calls are TRBV5-4 and TRBJ2-7; no clear D. The CDR3 is 15 amino acids. The V end was cut by 0 bases, the J end by 2 bases, with 12 bases between. Germline CDR1 SGHNT, CDR2 YYREEE (reference sequence). The CDR3 DNA follows: TGTGCCAGCAGCTTGGGGACCGTCACAACCTACGAGCAGTACTTC. It is translated as CASSLGTVTTYEQYF.

This clonotype was recorded many times. The chain uses TRBV25-1 and TRBJ1-3; unclear D gene. Trimming left V 4 bases short and J 4 bases short, with 8 bases between. Germline assignment: CDR1 MGHDK and CDR2 SYGVNS. The CDR3 is 13 residues long. The CDR3: CASSGPHGNTIYF. CDR3 sequence (DNA): TGTGCCAGCAGTGGGCCGCACGGAAACACCATATATTTT.

This clonotype was seen at least ten times. The V gene is TRBV4-1, the J gene TRBJ2-4; D could derive from TRBD1 or TRBD2 (5 bases each). This CDR3 is built from 15 residues. Trimming cost V 1 base and J 2 bases, with 9 bases left between them. CDR1 and CDR2 (germline): MGHRA, YSYEKL. The CDR3 sequence: CASSQVGGSKNIQYF. In DNA, the CDR3 is TGCGCCAGCAGCCAAGTTGGGGGATCCAAAAACATTCAGTACTTC.

This clonotype was counted only a few times. This chain uses TRBV7-8 with TRBJ2-7; D unclear. Germline CDR1 and CDR2: SGHVS and FQNEAQ. This CDR3 has 13 amino acids. V lost 8 bases and J lost 0, with 11 bases in between. DNA for the CDR3: TGTGCCAGCGGTAGAGGCATCTCCTACGAGCAGTACTTC. It encodes CASGRGISYEQYF.

This clonotype has a count of ten or more. DNA of the CDR3: TGTGCCAGCAGTGAAAGGCTGGCAGGGCAAGGCTACACCTTC. Translating gives CASSERLAGQGYTF. The chain carries TRBV25-1 and TRBJ1-2; tentative D call: TRBD1 (5 bases). Trimming stripped 2 bases from V and 8 bases from J, with 15 bases between. The CDR3 spans 14 residues. CDR1 is MGHDK and CDR2 is SYGVNS in the germline V gene.

This clonotype has at least ten counts. The V gene is TRBV28, the J gene TRBJ1-1; D uncertain. This CDR3 has 15 amino acids. V was cut by 6 bases and J by 0 bases, with 14 bases left in between. Germline V gene lookup returns CDR1 MDHEN and CDR2 SYDVKM. CDR3 sequence: CASRVRSEVNTEAFF. As DNA, the CDR3 is TGTGCCAGCAGGGTCCGATCCGAAGTGAACACTGAAGCTTTCTTT.

This clonotype was seen many times. The rearrangement joins TRBV6-1 to TRBJ1-2; D is undetermined. The CDR3 is made up of 13 amino acids. Germline-derived CDR1 and CDR2 are MNHNS and SASEGT. V gave up 7 bases and J gave up 8 bases, with 17 bases separating them. CDR3 sequence (DNA): TGTGCCAGCACCACCCCACCGGGGAGCGGCTACACCTTC. Its translation: CASTTPPGSGYTF.